The 18 T cell receptor beta chains below come from one sample, sequenced in a study of CD8 T cells in ankylosing spondylitis. Overall study findings and caveats: Seemingly distinctive of ankylosing spondylitis blood was a TCR beta motif formed by eight highly homologous variants.

TCRdb re-derived calls from the 5' RACE reads in MiXCR, one entry per CDR3 protein. The table includes 650,000 to 800,000 distinct CDR3 sequences, under 20% detected once. Their antigens remain unidentified. The sample was blood, either unsorted or a sorted T cell fraction (not recorded which). All receptors derive from a male donor with ankylosing spondylitis.

This clonotype was picked up a small number of times. The V gene is TRBV6-1, the J gene TRBJ2-3; 8 nucleotides line up with TRBD1. From germline, CDR1 is MNHNS and CDR2 SASEGT. V lost 8 bases, J lost 6 bases, and 7 bases stayed unmatched. The CDR3 loop spans 13 amino acids. CDR3 bases: TGTGCCAGCGCCAGGGGGCTCCTGGATACGCAGTATTTT. Its translation: CASARGLLDTQYF.

The chain employs TRBV21-1 and TRBJ2-4; TRBD1 is taken as the D call from the table, unchecked against the DNA. TRBV21-1 is labeled a pseudogene. This CDR3 is built from 16 residues. The CDR3 is CASTSPRILAKNIQYF. Written as DNA, the CDR3 is TGTGCCAGCACCAGCCCCCGTATTCTAGCCAAAAACATTCAGTACTTC.

This clonotype showed up many times. This chain uses TRBV5-1 with TRBJ1-1, with D perhaps matching TRBD1 (5 bases). From germline, CDR1 is SGHRS and CDR2 YFSETQ. The length of the CDR3 is 13 residues. V dropped 4 bases and J dropped 8 bases, with 15 bases sitting between them. The chain's CDR3 is CASSPPAGSEAFF. The CDR3 nucleotides are TGCGCCAGCAGCCCACCGGCAGGGTCGGAAGCTTTCTTT.

This clonotype was counted only a few times. The J gene is TRBJ2-7, the V gene TRBV12-3 or TRBV12-4, with D possibly TRBD2 on 6 matching bases. The V gene lost 3 bases and the J gene lost 2 bases, with 20 bases spanning the gap. The CDR3 consists of 17 residues. CDR3 nucleotide sequence: TGTGCCAGCAGTTTTCGGGGGATACGGGAGACCCCCTACGAGCAGTACTTC. Protein product: CASSFRGIRETPYEQYF.

This chain links TRBV5-1 with TRBJ2-2; D unclear. This CDR3 has 14 residues. Germline values: CDR1 SGHRS, CDR2 YFSETQ. The V end was cut by 2 bases, the J end by 4 bases, with 9 bases between. CDR3 bases: TGCGCCAGCAGCTTAGAAGGTTTCACCGGGGAGCTGTTTTTT. Encoded protein: CASSLEGFTGELFF.

J is TRBJ2-3 and V is TRBV6-5, with TRBD1 identical over 7 bases. The trim removed 4 bases at V and 2 bases at J, leaving 3 bases unmatched. The CDR3 length is 14 residues. Germline CDR1 and CDR2: MNHEY and SVGAGI. The chain's CDR3 is CASSSQGYTDTQYF. CDR3 bases: TGTGCCAGCAGTTCACAGGGGTACACAGATACGCAGTATTTT.

This clonotype has just a few counts. The V call is TRBV7-9, the J call TRBJ1-4; 8 bases match TRBD1. V trimming: 5 bases; J trimming: 3 bases; junction bases outside the gene matches: 8. Germline V gene lookup returns CDR1 SEHNR and CDR2 FQNEAQ (reference sequence). This CDR3 is built from 16 residues. The CDR3 DNA reads as TGTGCCAGCAGCCCCGGGACAGGTGTATCTAATGAAAAACTGTTTTTT. This gives the protein CASSPGTGVSNEKLFF.

This clonotype was detected only a few times. The chain recombines TRBV12-3 or TRBV12-4 with TRBJ2-2; no firm D call. V lost 6 bases, J lost 3 bases, and 14 bases lay in between. CDR3 size: 15 residues. The CDR3 loop reads CASSPFGADTGELFF. CDR3 DNA: TGTGCCAGCAGCCCCTTCGGCGCGGACACCGGGGAGCTGTTTTTT.

With regard to this clonotype: One junction end disagrees with the germline gene, perhaps due to a read error. The rearrangement links TRBV5-5 to TRBJ1-4; unclear D gene. CDR3 size: 15 residues. Germline lookup yields CDR1 SGHKS and CDR2 YYEKEE (reference sequence). The DNA of the CDR3 is TGTGCCAGCAGCCAATGGAAGGGCCCAAATGAAAGACTGTTTTTT. Translating gives CASSQWKGPNERLFF.

This clonotype was seen only a few times. This sequence joins TRBV6-5 and TRBJ2-4; TRBD2 is a possible D gene (7 bases). From germline, CDR1 is MNHEY and CDR2 SVGAGI. Deletions cut 0 bases from V and 9 bases from J, with 15 bases between. CDR3 length equals 15 residues. This CDR3 reads CASSYSRGGEGIQYF. The DNA for the CDR3 is TGTGCCAGCAGTTACTCGAGGGGGGGGGAGGGCATTCAGTACTTC.

This clonotype showed up many times. The chain joins TRBV29-1 to TRBJ2-3, with 8 bases fitting TRBD2. Per the germline V gene, CDR1 is SQVTM and CDR2 is ANQGSEA. The CDR3 extends over 14 amino acids. V shed 3 bases and J 4 bases; nucleotides not matched to a gene: 6. The CDR3 coding sequence is TGCAGCGTTGATGGCGGGAGGAGGGCAGATACGCAGTATTTT. Protein sequence: CSVDGGRRADTQYF.

Only a few counts were recorded for this clonotype. The chain recombines TRBV7-9 with TRBJ2-7; 9 bases are shared with TRBD1. Trimming removed 1 base from V and 5 bases from J; junction bases left unmatched: 6. CDR1 and CDR2 (germline): SEHNR, FQNEAQ (reference sequence). The CDR3 is made up of 15 amino acids. CDR3 in DNA: TGTGCCAGCAGCTTAGACCGGGACAGGGCCCACGAGCAGTACTTC. This translates into CASSLDRDRAHEQYF.

The genes are TRBV7-2 and TRBJ2-7, with D hard to call. The CDR3 length is 13 residues. V lost 3 bases to trimming and J lost 5 bases, with 11 bases between them. CDR1 is SGHTA, CDR2 FQGNSA, per germline. Here the CDR3 reads CASSFESIHEQYF. CDR3 DNA sequence: TGTGCCAGCAGCTTTGAGAGTATACACGAGCAGTACTTC.

The V call is TRBV21-1, the J call TRBJ2-1; TRBD1, the table's D call, was not compared with the DNA. TRBV21-1 is a known pseudogene. This CDR3 spans 16 amino acids. The CDR3 DNA follows: TGTGCCAGCAGCCCCCCTTTGGACAGGGATTACAATGAGCAGTTCTTC. This sequence encodes CASSPPLDRDYNEQFF.

The rearrangement uses TRBV6-2 or TRBV6-3 and TRBJ2-1, with TRBD2 identical over 7 bases. V shed 1 base, J shed 6 bases, and the junction held 9 bases outside the gene matches. The CDR3 loop spans 16 amino acids. Germline CDR1 is MNHEY and CDR2 is SVGEGT. CDR3 sequence: CASSYYPGWEGNEQFF. The CDR3 coding sequence is TGTGCCAGCAGTTACTACCCAGGGTGGGAGGGCAATGAGCAGTTCTTC.

Only a few counts were recorded for this clonotype. V usage is TRBV5-1 and J usage is TRBJ2-7; D may be TRBD1 (6 bases). From germline, CDR1 is SGHRS and CDR2 YFSETQ. The CDR3 extends over 15 amino acids. The V gene lost 6 bases and the J gene lost 2 bases, with 18 bases spanning the gap. CDR3 sequence (DNA): TGCGCCAGCATGATCGCGACAGGACAAACCTACGAGCAGTACTTC. Translated: CASMIATGQTYEQYF.

The rearrangement uses TRBV19 and TRBJ1-5; no firm D call. This CDR3 region has 16 residues. The V end was cut by 5 bases, the J end by 4 bases, with 18 bases between. From germline, CDR1 is LNHDA and CDR2 SQIVND (reference sequence). The CDR3 region has the DNA TGTGCCAGTAGTCCTCGGGGATATGGGTCAAATCAGCCCCAGCATTTT. As protein: CASSPRGYGSNQPQHF.

This chain uses TRBV7-9 with TRBJ1-2; 7 bases are a match to TRBD1. Trimming removed 2 bases from V and 2 bases from J; junction bases left unmatched: 2. The CDR3 extends over 14 amino acids. Germline values: CDR1 SEHNR, CDR2 FQNEAQ (reference sequence). The CDR3 protein is CASSLRQGNYGYTF. The CDR3, as DNA: TGTGCCAGCAGCTTAAGACAGGGCAACTATGGCTACACCTTC.